This T cell receptor beta chain was observed in a study of blood T cell repertoires in COVID-19. Study-level information: The samples span acute and convalescent COVID-19 from the United States, Italy and Spain. PBMCs, B-cell-depleted T cells, or T cells were the source of the cDNA or gDNA that made up the material.

The method was immunoSEQ multiplex PCR; TCRdb's version includes in-frame clones alone and lacks a portion of them. The sample shows fewer than 350,000 clones, approximately 80% of them seen only once. A few counts support this clone. The CDR3 runs 16 residues. V was pared by 0 bases and J by 3 bases, with 7 bases of the junction left unmatched. From germline, CDR1 is WSHSY and CDR2 SAAADI. The receptor was derived from a woman aged 60-70 years with active or convalescent COVID-19. The specimen sequenced was peripheral blood. The rearrangement links TRBV10-2 to TRBJ1-2; 7 bases map to TRBD1. The CDR3 spells CASSESPQTGYYGYTF. The CDR3 region has the DNA TGCGCCAGCAGTGAGTCCCCCCAGACAGGGTACTATGGCTACACCTTC.